What follows are 4 T cell receptor beta chains derived from one specimen sequenced in a study of Ad26.COV2.S vaccination and SARS-CoV-2 variants. Treatment denoted: about 20 received Ad26.COV2.S at low or high dose, single or two shots; about 5 received placebo; per-sample allocation not given. Day 63 after the first vaccine or placebo injection was the time point for sampling. Sequencing used immunoSEQ multiplex PCR; TCRdb keeps in-frame clones, though not all of them. The sample lists roughly 380,000 clones, 85% to 90% occurring once. The sample consisted of peripheral blood, taken in a trial of Ad26.COV2.S vaccine versus placebo. The receptors shown here come from a person aged 18-60 years who received the Ad26.COV2.S COVID-19 vaccine or a placebo.

CDR3 DNA: TGCGCCAGCAGACCGGGACAGGGGCATATCTCCTACGAGCAGTACTTC. It specifies CASRPGQGHISYEQYF. The chain recombines TRBV5-1 with TRBJ2-7; 10 nucleotides line up with TRBD1. Germline V gives CDR1 SGHRS, CDR2 YFSETQ. V was clipped by 5 bases and J by 0 bases; unmatched bases: 8. The length of the CDR3 is 16 residues.

In its sample, this clone was seen a few times. This chain links TRBV27 with TRBJ2-7, with TRBD2 matching over 9 bases. Germline V CDR1 and CDR2: MNHEY, SMNVEV (reference sequence). There are 15 residues in the CDR3. The trim removed 6 bases at V and 0 bases at J, leaving 6 bases unmatched. The CDR3 coding sequence is TGTGCCAGCAGAGGGGGCGGGGGGGACTCCTACGAGCAGTACTTC. Residues: CASRGGGGDSYEQYF.

This chain connects TRBV6-1 to TRBJ1-2; D might be TRBD1 (6 bases). Trimming removed 0 bases from V and 8 bases from J, with 13 bases in between. Germline CDR1 reads MNHNS; CDR2 reads SASEGT. CDR3 length: 14 amino acids. The CDR3 sequence: CASSEASGVGGYTF. The CDR3 DNA follows: TGTGCCAGCAGTGAAGCATCAGGGGTGGGCGGCTACACCTTC.

This chain connects TRBV2 to TRBJ2-3, with 8 bases matching TRBD1. V lost 5 bases and J lost 14; bases outside the gene matches: 18. The CDR3 has 15 amino acids. Germline V lookup: CDR1 SNHLY, CDR2 FYNNEI. In DNA form, the CDR3 reads TGTGCCAGCAGTAAAGGGGACAGGCCCCCCAATAACGGGTATTTT. As protein: CASSKGDRPPNNGYF.